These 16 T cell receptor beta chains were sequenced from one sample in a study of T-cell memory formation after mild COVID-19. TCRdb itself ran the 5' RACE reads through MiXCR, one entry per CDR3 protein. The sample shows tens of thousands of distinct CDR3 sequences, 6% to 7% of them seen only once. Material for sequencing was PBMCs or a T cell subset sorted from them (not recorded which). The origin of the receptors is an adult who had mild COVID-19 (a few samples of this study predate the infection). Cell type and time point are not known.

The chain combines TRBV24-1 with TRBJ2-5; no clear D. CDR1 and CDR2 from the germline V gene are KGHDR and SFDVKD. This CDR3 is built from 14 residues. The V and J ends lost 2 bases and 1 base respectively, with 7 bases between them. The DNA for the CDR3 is TGTGCCACCAGTGATTGGTCAGTCCAAGAGACCCAGTACTTC. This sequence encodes CATSDWSVQETQYF.

DNA for the CDR3: TGCAGTGCTAGAGACGGGAGCAATCAGCCCCAGCATTTT. This codes for CSARDGSNQPQHF. The rearrangement links TRBV20-1 to TRBJ1-5; no clear D gene. Trimming removed 0 bases from V and 1 base from J, with 4 bases in between. There are 13 residues in the CDR3. Germline-derived CDR1 and CDR2 are DFQATT and SNEGSKA (reference sequence).

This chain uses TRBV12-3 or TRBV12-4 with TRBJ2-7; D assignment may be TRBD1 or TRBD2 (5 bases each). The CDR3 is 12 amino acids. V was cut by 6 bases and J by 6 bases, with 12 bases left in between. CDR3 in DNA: TGTGCCAGCAGCAACCCGAGGGGCGAGCAGTACTTC. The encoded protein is CASSNPRGEQYF.

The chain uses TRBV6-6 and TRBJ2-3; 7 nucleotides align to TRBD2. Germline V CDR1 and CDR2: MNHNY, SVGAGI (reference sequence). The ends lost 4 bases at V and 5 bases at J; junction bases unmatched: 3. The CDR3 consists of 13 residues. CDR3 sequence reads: CASSWDYKDTQYF. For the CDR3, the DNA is TGTGCCAGCAGTTGGGACTACAAAGATACGCAGTATTTT.

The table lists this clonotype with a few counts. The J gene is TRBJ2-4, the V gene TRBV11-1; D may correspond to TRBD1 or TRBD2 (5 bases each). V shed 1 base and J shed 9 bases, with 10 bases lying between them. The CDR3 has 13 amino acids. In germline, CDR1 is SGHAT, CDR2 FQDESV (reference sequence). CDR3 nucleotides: TGTGCCAGCAGCTTAGAACCGGGGCCCATTCAGTACTTC. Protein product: CASSLEPGPIQYF.

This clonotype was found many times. The CDR3 DNA is TGTGCCAGCAAGACCTACAGCACAGATACGCAGTATTTT. Its protein is CASKTYSTDTQYF. The chain has TRBV25-1 and TRBJ2-3; no definite D call. The CDR3 has 13 amino acids. CDR1 MGHDK and CDR2 SYGVNS come from the germline V gene. The germline V and J ends were trimmed by 7 bases and 0 bases, with 8 bases remaining between them.

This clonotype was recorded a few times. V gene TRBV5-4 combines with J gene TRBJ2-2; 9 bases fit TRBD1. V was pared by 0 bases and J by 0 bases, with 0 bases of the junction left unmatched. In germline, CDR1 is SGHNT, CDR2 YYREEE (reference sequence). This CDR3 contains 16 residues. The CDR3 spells CASSLGQGANTGELFF. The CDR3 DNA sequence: TGTGCCAGCAGCTTGGGACAGGGGGCGAACACCGGGGAGCTGTTTTTT.

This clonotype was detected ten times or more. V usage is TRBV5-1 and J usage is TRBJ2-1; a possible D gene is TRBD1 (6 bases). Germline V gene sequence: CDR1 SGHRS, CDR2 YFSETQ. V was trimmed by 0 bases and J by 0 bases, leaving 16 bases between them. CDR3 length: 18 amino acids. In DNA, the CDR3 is TGCGCCAGCAGCTTGGGACCCACAGGGCCCAACTCCTACAATGAGCAGTTCTTC. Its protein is CASSLGPTGPNSYNEQFF.

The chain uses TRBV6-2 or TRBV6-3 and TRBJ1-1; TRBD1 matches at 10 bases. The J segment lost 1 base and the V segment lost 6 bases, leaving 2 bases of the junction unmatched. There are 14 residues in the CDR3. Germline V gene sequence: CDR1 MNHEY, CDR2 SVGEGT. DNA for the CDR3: TGTGCCAGCAGCTGGACAGGGGGGAACACTGAAGCTTTCTTT. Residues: CASSWTGGNTEAFF.

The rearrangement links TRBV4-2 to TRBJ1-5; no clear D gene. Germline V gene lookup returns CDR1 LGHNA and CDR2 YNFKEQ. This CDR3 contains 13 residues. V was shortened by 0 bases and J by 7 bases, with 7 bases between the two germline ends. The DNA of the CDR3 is TGTGCCAGCAGCCAAGATCGTGGGCAGCCCCAGCATTTT. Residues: CASSQDRGQPQHF.

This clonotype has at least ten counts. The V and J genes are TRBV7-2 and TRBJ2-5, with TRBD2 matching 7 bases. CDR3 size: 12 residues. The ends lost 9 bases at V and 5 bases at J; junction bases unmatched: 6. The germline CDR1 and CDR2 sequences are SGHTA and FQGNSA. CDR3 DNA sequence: TGTGCCAGTGGGAGGGCTGGCGAGACCCAGTACTTC. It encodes CASGRAGETQYF.

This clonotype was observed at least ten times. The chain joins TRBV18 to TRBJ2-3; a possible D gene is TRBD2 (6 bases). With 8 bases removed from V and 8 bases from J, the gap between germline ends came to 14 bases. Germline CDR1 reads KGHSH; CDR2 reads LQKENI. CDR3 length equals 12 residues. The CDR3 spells CASARPGGTQYF. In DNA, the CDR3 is TGTGCCAGCGCTCGTCCCGGGGGTACGCAGTATTTT.

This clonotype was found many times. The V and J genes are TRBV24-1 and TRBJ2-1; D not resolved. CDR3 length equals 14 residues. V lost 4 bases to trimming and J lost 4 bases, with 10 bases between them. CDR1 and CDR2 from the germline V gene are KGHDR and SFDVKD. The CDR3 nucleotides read TGTGCCACCAGTGAACCGGTAGGGTACAATGAGCAGTTCTTC. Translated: CATSEPVGYNEQFF.

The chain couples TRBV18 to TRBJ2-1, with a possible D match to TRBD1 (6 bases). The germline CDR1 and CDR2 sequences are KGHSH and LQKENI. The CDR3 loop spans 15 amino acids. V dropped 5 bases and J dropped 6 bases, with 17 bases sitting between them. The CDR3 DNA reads TGTGCCAGCTCAAAACCACAGGGCCGGGGCAATGAGCAGTTCTTC. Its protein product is CASSKPQGRGNEQFF.

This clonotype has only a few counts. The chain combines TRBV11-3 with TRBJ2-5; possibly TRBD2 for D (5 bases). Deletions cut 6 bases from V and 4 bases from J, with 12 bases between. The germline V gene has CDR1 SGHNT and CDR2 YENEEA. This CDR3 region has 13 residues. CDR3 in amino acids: CASRDGKTETQYF. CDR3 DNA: TGTGCCAGCAGGGACGGGAAAACAGAGACCCAGTACTTC.

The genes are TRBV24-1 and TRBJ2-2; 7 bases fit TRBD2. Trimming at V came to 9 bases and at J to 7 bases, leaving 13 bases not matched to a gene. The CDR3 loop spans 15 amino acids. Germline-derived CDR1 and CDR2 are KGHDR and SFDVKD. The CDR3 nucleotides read TGTGCCACCGCTGGCAGCGGGAATACGATCGGGGAGCTGTTTTTT. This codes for CATAGSGNTIGELFF.